These 8 T cell receptor beta chains were all obtained from the same sample, sequenced in a study of cytomegalovirus exposure and HLA in healthy donors. Primers for the PCR totalled 60 Vbeta and 13 Jbeta. The repertoire was sequenced with immunoSEQ multiplex PCR; TCRdb's copy has only in-frame clones and lacks some. Of approximately 100,000 clones in the sample, around a tenth are singletons; the top ten hold approximately 6%. The material sequenced was PBMCs. These receptors were obtained from a man between 40 and 49 years old in good health and CMV-seropositive.

The chain recombines TRBV10-3 with TRBJ2-2, with TRBD1 matching 7 bases. Per the germline V gene, CDR1 is ENHRY and CDR2 is SYGVKD. V lost 5 bases and J lost 1; bases outside the gene matches: 7. The CDR3 totals 16 residues. For the CDR3, the DNA is TGTGCCATCAGTTACAGGGGACCTCTGAACACCGGGGAGCTGTTTTTT. Residues: CAISYRGPLNTGELFF.

This clone occurred a few times. The chain combines TRBV13 with TRBJ2-1; 9 bases match TRBD2. Per germline, CDR1 PRHDT and CDR2 FYEKMQ (reference sequence). The CDR3 sequence is 15 residues long. The ends lost 4 bases at V and 4 bases at J; junction bases unmatched: 5. CDR3: CASSSRSGSYNEQFF. The CDR3 DNA sequence: TGTGCCAGCAGCTCCCGTAGCGGGAGTTACAATGAGCAGTTCTTC. Full variable domain (outside the CDR3, taken from reference TRBV13 and TRBJ2-1): AAGVIQSPRHLIKEKRETATLKCYPIPRHDTVYWYQQGPGQDPQFLISFYEKMQSDKGSIPDRFSAQQFSDYHSELNMSSLELGDSALYFCASSSRSGSYNEQFFGPGTRLTVL.

This clone was detected only a few times. The chain is built from TRBV28 and TRBJ2-7; a possible D gene is TRBD1 (6 bases). V lost 3 bases and J lost 3, with 12 bases in between. The CDR3 spans 14 residues. Germline CDR1 is MDHEN and CDR2 is SYDVKM. The CDR3 reads CASSFRDTSYEQYF. The CDR3 nucleotides read TGTGCCAGCAGTTTCCGGGACACGAGCTACGAGCAGTACTTC.

The chain employs TRBV5-1 and TRBJ2-1; D may be TRBD1 (5 bases). V was trimmed by 0 bases and J by 0 bases, leaving 7 bases between them. CDR3 length: 15 amino acids. The germline gives CDR1 SGHRS, CDR2 YFSETQ. The CDR3 loop reads CASSLDRSSYNEQFF. DNA of the CDR3: TGCGCCAGCAGCTTGGACAGGAGCTCCTACAATGAGCAGTTCTTC. Using reference TRBV5-1 and TRBJ2-1 for the parts outside the CDR3, the full variable domain is KAGVTQTPRYLIKTRGQQVTLSCSPISGHRSVSWYQQTPGQGLQFLFEYFSETQRNKGNFPGRFSGRQFSNSRSEMNVSTLELGDSALYLCASSLDRSSYNEQFFGPGTRLTVL.

The chain combines TRBV30 with TRBJ2-2; 7 bases fit TRBD1. V trimming: 0 bases; J trimming: 4 bases; junction bases outside the gene matches: 5. CDR1 GTSNPN and CDR2 SVGIG come from the germline V gene (reference sequence). CDR3 length: 15 residues. CDR3 residues: CAWSVLRGSTGELFF. In nucleotides, the CDR3 is TGTGCCTGGAGTGTACTCAGGGGGAGCACCGGGGAGCTGTTTTTT.

This clone has a handful of counts. The genes are TRBV4-1 and TRBJ2-5, with a weak D call TRBD2 (6 bases). CDR3 length: 16 amino acids. V lost 0 bases and J 1 base, leaving 12 bases between the germline ends. Germline-derived CDR1 and CDR2 are MGHRA and YSYEKL. Here the CDR3 DNA reads TGCGCCAGCAGCCAAGATCACCTAGCGCTCCAAGAGACCCAGTACTTC. Residues: CASSQDHLALQETQYF.

The chain is built from TRBV9 and TRBJ1-2; 8 bases map to TRBD1. CDR3 length: 14 residues. Trimming cost V 5 bases and J 2 bases; bases outside gene matches: 5. Germline assignment: CDR1 SGDLS and CDR2 YYNGEE. The DNA for the CDR3 is TGTGCCAGCAGGGAGGACAGGGCCAACTATGGCTACACCTTC. Translation gives CASREDRANYGYTF.

The chain employs TRBV18 and TRBJ2-2, with D possibly matching TRBD2 (5 bases). V lost 5 bases, J lost 0 bases, and 10 bases lay in between. There are 15 residues in the CDR3. Germline V gene data show CDR1 as KGHSH and CDR2 as LQKENI. DNA for the CDR3: TGTGCCAGCTCAGAGGGCGGCGCGAACACCGGGGAGCTGTTTTTT. Its protein is CASSEGGANTGELFF.